These T cell receptor beta chains were read from a single sample in a study of blood T cell repertoires in COVID-19. The table came from immunoSEQ multiplex PCR; TCRdb's copy has only in-frame clones and leaves some out. The data show 150,000 to 200,000 clones, about 80% seen once. Sequenced: peripheral blood. The receptors were gathered from a man between 65 and 85 years old with active or convalescent COVID-19. Each CDR3 is given with its conserved first and last residue. A D gene is named only where the DNA matches it firmly. Size values are once, few and many counts, or a class for expanded clones, and some rows have none.

D,V,size,J,DNA,CDR3
TRBD2,TRBV4-3,.,TRBJ2-1,TGCGCCAGCAGCCAGTCCGGGACTAGCAGTTACAATGAGCAGTTCTTC,CASSQSGTSSYNEQFF
.,TRBV5-6,few,TRBJ2-1,TGTGCCAGCCGTACGACGGTGGCTGCAGGGCAGTTCTTC,CASRTTVAAGQFF
.,TRBV28,.,TRBJ2-3,TGTGCCAGCAGCCCATTTAGGGGCCCTAATACGCAGTATTTT,CASSPFRGPNTQYF
TRBD2,TRBV7-9,.,TRBJ2-3,TGTGCCAGCAGCTTAGATTATGGTAGCGGGACCCCTAGCACAGATACGCAGTATTTT,CASSLDYGSGTPSTDTQYF
TRBD1,TRBV7-2,.,TRBJ1-3,TGTGCCAGCAGCTTCCCCGGACAGGTTTTCTCTGGAAACACCATATATTTT,CASSFPGQVFSGNTIYF
TRBD2,TRBV4-1,once,TRBJ2-1,TGCGCCAGCAGCCAAGATTATTCGCGCGGGAGGGGTAATGAGCAGTTCTTC,CASSQDYSRGRGNEQFF
.,TRBV11-2,.,TRBJ2-3,TGTGCCAGCAGCTCACCTGGGGGCTCTCTGACAGATACGCAGTATTTT,CASSSPGGSLTDTQYF
.,TRBV5-6,once,TRBJ2-1,TGTGCCAGCAGCTTGGCCGCCGGGTCCTCCTACAATGAGCAGTTCTTC,CASSLAAGSSYNEQFF
TRBD2,TRBV9,.,TRBJ2-5,TGTGCCAGCAGCGTAGGGTGGCGGGGGGGCCAAGAGACCCAGTACTTC,CASSVGWRGGQETQYF
TRBD1,TRBV9,.,TRBJ2-1,TGTGCCAGCAGCGCAACCCATTCCGGGACAGGGGCTCATGAGCAGTTCTTC,CASSATHSGTGAHEQFF
.,TRBV15,.,TRBJ2-5,TGTGCCACCAGCAGAGATATGGAGACCCAGTACTTC,CATSRDMETQYF
.,TRBV6-5,once,TRBJ2-7,TGTGCCAGCAGCAACCCGAGTTCCTACGAGCAGTACTTC,CASSNPSSYEQYF
.,TRBV7-8,once,TRBJ1-2,TGTGCCAGCAGCCCCCCACAGGGTAATCCGGGGGGCTACACCTTC,CASSPPQGNPGGYTF
.,TRBV7-2,once,TRBJ1-5,TGTGCCAGCAGCCGACAGGGCAATCAGCCCCAGCATTTT,CASSRQGNQPQHF
.,TRBV4-3,few,TRBJ2-7,TGCGCCAGCAGCCAAGATCTCACAGGACGCGCCTACGAGCAGTACTTC,CASSQDLTGRAYEQYF
.,TRBV21-1,.,TRBJ1-6,TGTGCCAGCATACCAACTCGGACAGGGTTACATAATTCACCCCTCCACTTT,CASIPTRTGLHNSPLHF
TRBD2,TRBV4-2,.,TRBJ2-1,TGTGCCAGCAGCCCCGGGCGAGCGGGAAATAATGAGCAGTTCTTC,CASSPGRAGNNEQFF
TRBD2,TRBV5-5,.,TRBJ2-3,TGTGCCAGCAGCTTGGTGGCGGGAGGGGCAGATACGCAGTATTTT,CASSLVAGGADTQYF
.,TRBV11-2,few,TRBJ2-3,TGTGCCAGCAGCCGGGATTTTAGCACAGATACGCAGTATTTT,CASSRDFSTDTQYF
TRBD1,TRBV15,.,TRBJ2-1,TGTGCCACCAGCAGAGGGACAGGGGGCTCCAATGAGCAGTTCTTC,CATSRGTGGSNEQFF
.,TRBV5-1,.,TRBJ1-2,TGCGCCAGCAGCCCCGGGCTTGGGGGCCGGCGGCCTAACTATGGCTACACCTTC,CASSPGLGGRRPNYGYTF
TRBD2,TRBV6-6,.,TRBJ2-2,TGTGCCAGCATCATTTCCGGGACTAGGGGGTCCGGGGAGCTGTTTTTT,CASIISGTRGSGELFF
TRBD2,TRBV9,.,TRBJ2-1,TGTGCCAGCAGCGTAGCATCTAGCGGATTCAATGAGCAGTTCTTC,CASSVASSGFNEQFF
TRBD1,TRBV30,.,TRBJ1-6,TGTGCCTGGAGTGTCACAGGGGCGAATTCACCCCTCCACTTT,CAWSVTGANSPLHF
TRBD2,TRBV19,.,TRBJ2-2,TGTGCCAGTAGTATACCGGGACTAGCGGGGGGGATGAACACCGGGGAGCTGTTTTTT,CASSIPGLAGGMNTGELFF
TRBD1,TRBV18,.,TRBJ1-5,TGTGCCAGCTCACCCCTAGAGGGGGCAGAGGTGCCCCAGCATTTT,CASSPLEGAEVPQHF
TRBD1,TRBV10-3,.,TRBJ2-3,TGTGCCACAGGGGTACAGGGGGCAACAGATACGCAGTATTTT,CATGVQGATDTQYF
.,TRBV6-6,.,TRBJ2-7,TGTGCCAGCAGTTCGGGTCAGGGGTTCCACGAGCAGTACTTC,CASSSGQGFHEQYF
.,TRBV7-2,.,TRBJ1-1,TGTGCCAGCAGCTTAGAGGGGCTTCCGAACACTGAAGCTTTCTTT,CASSLEGLPNTEAFF
.,TRBV6-5,.,TRBJ1-2,TGTGCCAGCACTAAGACTGATGGCTACACCTTC,CASTKTDGYTF
.,TRBV29-1,.,TRBJ1-1,TGCAGCGTTCCAGGGACTGAAGCTTTCTTT,CSVPGTEAFF
TRBD2,TRBV4-3,.,TRBJ2-1,TGCGCCAGCAGCCGAGGGACTAGCGGAACCAATGAGCAGTTCTTC,CASSRGTSGTNEQFF
.,TRBV9,.,TRBJ2-1,TGTGCCAGCAGTGATGGGGGCTTAGGTATCAATGAGCAGTTCTTC,CASSDGGLGINEQFF
.,TRBV18,.,TRBJ1-1,TGTGCCAGCTCCGGGGGTTTTGAAGCTTTCTTT,CASSGGFEAFF
.,TRBV7-2,few,TRBJ1-1,TGTGCCAGCAGCTTAAAGCCAGGGGTGACTGAAGCTTTCTTT,CASSLKPGVTEAFF
.,TRBV19,.,TRBJ1-2,TGTGCCAGTCACGCGGGTTATGGCTACACCTTC,CASHAGYGYTF
.,TRBV12-3/TRBV12-4,.,TRBJ1-1,TGTGCCAGCAGTCCCAGGGCGGGGACTGAAGCTTTCTTT,CASSPRAGTEAFF
.,TRBV7-8,.,TRBJ1-1,TGTGCCAGCAGCGAACAAGAGAACACTGAAGCTTTCTTT,CASSEQENTEAFF
TRBD1,TRBV6-5,.,TRBJ2-1,TGTGCCAGCAGCCCCGACAGGGACTCCTACAATGAGCAGTTCTTC,CASSPDRDSYNEQFF
.,TRBV6-2/TRBV6-3,.,TRBJ1-6,TGTGCCAGCAGTTACCCGCACGACTTTAATTCACCCCTCCACTTT,CASSYPHDFNSPLHF
.,TRBV11-3,.,TRBJ2-1,TGTGCCAGCAGCCAGACTCAGAACAATGAGCAGTTCTTC,CASSQTQNNEQFF
.,TRBV29-1,.,TRBJ1-2,TGCAGCGTTGGGGACAATTCTAATGGCTACACCTTC,CSVGDNSNGYTF
.,TRBV5-1,.,TRBJ1-1,TGCGCCAGCAGCATAAACACTGAAGCTTTCTTT,CASSINTEAFF
TRBD2,TRBV6-6,.,TRBJ2-1,TGTGCCAGCAGTGGAGCGGGAACCGACAATGAGCAGTTCTTC,CASSGAGTDNEQFF
.,TRBV5-1,.,TRBJ2-7,TGCGCCAGCAGCTCAGAAAAAAACAGGGTAACCTACGAGCAGTACTTC,CASSSEKNRVTYEQYF
.,TRBV6-6,few,TRBJ1-2,TGTGCCGTACAGCCGGGACACAATCTCTATGGCTACACCTTC,CAVQPGHNLYGYTF
TRBD2,TRBV24-1,.,TRBJ2-1,TGTGCCACCGGCGGGACTAACAATGAGCAGTTCTTC,CATGGTNNEQFF
TRBD1,TRBV7-8,few,TRBJ1-2,TGTGCCAGCAGCCCAGGGGGCGACTATGGCTACACCTTC,CASSPGGDYGYTF
TRBD1,TRBV7-2,.,TRBJ2-7,TGTGCCAGCAGTCATATAGGGGGACAGGGGTTAGTGTACGAGCAGTACTTC,CASSHIGGQGLVYEQYF
TRBD2,TRBV6-2/TRBV6-3,.,TRBJ2-7,TGTGCCAGCAGCACAATTCGGGGAGCGGGAAGATACGAGCAGTACTTC,CASSTIRGAGRYEQYF
TRBD1,TRBV18,.,TRBJ2-2,TGTGCCAGCTCACCACCGACAGGGATTAACACCGGGGAGCTGTTTTTT,CASSPPTGINTGELFF
.,TRBV7-9,few,TRBJ1-2,TGTGCCAGCAGCCTTATTTTAACAGGAGATTCAGCCTATGGCTACACCTTC,CASSLILTGDSAYGYTF
.,TRBV6-5,few,TRBJ1-6,TGTGCCAGCAGCCCCGGTGGGGCGATTAATTCACCCCTCCACTTT,CASSPGGAINSPLHF
TRBD1,TRBV19,.,TRBJ1-5,TGTGCCAGTAGTTTTACAGGGGGCCAGCCCCAGCATTTT,CASSFTGGQPQHF
TRBD1,TRBV10-3,.,TRBJ1-1,TGTGCCACCAAACAGGGGGAGAACACTGAAGCTTTCTTT,CATKQGENTEAFF
TRBD1,TRBV7-8,.,TRBJ1-2,TGTGCCAGCAGCCCGACAACTTGGGACAGGGGATCTTACACCTTC,CASSPTTWDRGSYTF